This entry lists 14 T cell receptor beta chains sequenced from one sample in a study of kidney transplant recipient with SARS-CoV-2 infection. TCRdb redid the calling of the reads with MiXCR, one entry per CDR3 protein. The sample contains some 220,000 distinct CDR3 sequences, 29% of which appear only once. Sample: a blood sample, taken at baseline and on approximately day 120 from a kidney transplant recipient. The receptors derive from a male patient between 25 and 40 years old who had COVID-19 and was a kidney transplant recipient. Some T cells may originate from the graft donor.

Details on this clonotype: A much larger clone differs from this one at a single base, so this may be a read error. The missing conserved phenylalanine or tryptophan at the end of this CDR3 makes a read error likely. This chain connects TRBV28 to TRBJ1-2; D unresolved. Germline loops: CDR1 MDHEN, CDR2 SYDVKM. This CDR3 contains 16 residues. The CDR3 region has the DNA TGTGGCAGTTTGACAACTGATAGCCGAAAGACCTATGGCTACACCCTC. This sequence encodes CGSLTTDSRKTYGYTL.

A word on this clonotype: Given a much more abundant clone one base away, this may be a read error. The chain uses TRBV5-4 and TRBJ1-2; possibly TRBD1 for D (6 bases). Germline V gives CDR1 SGHNT, CDR2 YYREEE (reference sequence). This CDR3 is built from 15 residues. The chain's CDR3 is CAGSLRSGDSDGYTF. The DNA of the CDR3 is TGTGCCGGCAGCTTGAGGTCAGGGGATTCAGATGGCTACACCTTC.

This clonotype came up many times. The rearrangement uses TRBV20-1 and TRBJ2-1; TRBD2 aligns across 13 bases. Trimming at V came to 0 bases and at J to 10 bases, leaving 6 bases not matched to a gene. This CDR3 region has 15 residues. Germline V lookup: CDR1 DFQATT, CDR2 SNEGSKA (reference sequence). The CDR3 coding sequence is TGCAGTGCTAGAGATCCCGGGACTAGCGGGGTGGAGCAGTTCTTC. This sequence encodes CSARDPGTSGVEQFF.

The table lists this clonotype with a count of one. A much bigger clone sits one base away, suggesting this may be a read error. The chain links TRBV7-2 to TRBJ1-5; D is ambiguous. The V end was cut by 3 bases, the J end by 1 base, with 13 bases between. CDR3 size: 16 residues. From germline, CDR1 is SGHTA and CDR2 FQGNSA. The CDR3 DNA reads TGTGCCAGCAGCTTGGGAGGGATATCGAGCAATCAGCCCCAGCATTTT. Its protein is CASSLGGISSNQPQHF.

Notes on this clonotype: Being one base from a much bigger clone, this may be a read error. The chain uses TRBV11-2 and TRBJ2-7, with no clear D. Germline V lookup: CDR1 SGHAT, CDR2 FQNNGV. Trimming cost V 0 bases and J 3 bases, with 6 bases left between them. The CDR3 has 13 amino acids. In DNA form, the CDR3 reads TGTGCCAGCAGCTTAGAACTGGACTACGAGCAGTACTTC. Amino acids: CASSLELDYEQYF.

The sample holds many counts of this clonotype. This chain uses TRBV5-1 with TRBJ1-5; 10 nucleotides align to TRBD1. The CDR3 sequence is 16 residues long. The germline V gene has CDR1 SGHRS and CDR2 YFSETQ. Losses at the gene ends were 0 bases for V and 6 bases for J; bases not matched to a gene: 6. This CDR3 reads CASSLGTGGVGQPQHF. For the CDR3, the DNA is TGCGCCAGCAGCTTGGGGACAGGGGGTGTTGGTCAGCCCCAGCATTTT.

This clonotype was found many times. This chain joins TRBV25-1 and TRBJ1-1, with D unresolved. The V end was cut by 0 bases, the J end by 1 base, with 9 bases between. Germline lookup yields CDR1 MGHDK and CDR2 SYGVNS. The CDR3 consists of 15 residues. CDR3 sequence: CASSEYSPGNTEAFF. The CDR3 nucleotides are TGTGCCAGCAGTGAATATTCTCCAGGGAACACTGAAGCTTTCTTT.

As to this clonotype: A read error may be the cause here, since a much bigger clone is one base away. The rearrangement links TRBV6-5 to TRBJ1-5; D is perhaps TRBD1 (5 bases). Germline V gene sequence: CDR1 MNHEY, CDR2 SVGAGI. The V end was cut by 8 bases, the J end by 15 bases, with 14 bases between. The CDR3 totals 10 residues. The CDR3 loop is CASSGGAPHF. The CDR3 coding sequence is TGTGCCAGCTCCGGAGGGGCTCCGCATTTT.

The chain combines TRBV7-8 with TRBJ2-1; 9 nucleotides agree with TRBD1. CDR3 length: 14 residues. Looked up from germline, CDR1 is SGHVS and CDR2 is FQNEAQ. V was pared by 5 bases and J by 6 bases, with 5 bases of the junction left unmatched. The CDR3 nucleotides read TGTGCCAGCAGCACAAGGACAGGGGCCAATGAGCAGTTCTTC. Translated, it gives CASSTRTGANEQFF.

This clonotype was seen ten or more times. This chain joins TRBV11-2 and TRBJ1-4, with 7 bases lining up with TRBD1. The CDR3 runs to 14 residues. Germline V lookup: CDR1 SGHAT, CDR2 FQNNGV. V shed 1 base and J 7 bases; nucleotides not matched to a gene: 3. The CDR3 nucleotides read TGTGCCAGCAGCTTAGGCCAGGGGGTTGAAAAACTGTTTTTT. This gives the protein CASSLGQGVEKLFF.

There are many counts of this clonotype. The chain couples TRBV15 to TRBJ2-7; 9 positions match TRBD1. The V gene end was trimmed by 3 bases and the J gene end by 3 bases; junction bases not matched to a gene: 6. The CDR3 extends over 15 amino acids. Germline CDR1 reads LNHNV; CDR2 reads YYDKDF (reference sequence). This chain's CDR3 is CATSSRGQGNYEQYF. CDR3 in DNA: TGTGCCACCAGCAGCCGTGGACAGGGGAACTACGAGCAGTACTTC. Together with reference TRBV15 and TRBJ2-7, the CDR3 gives the full variable domain: DAMVIQNPRYQVTQFGKPVTLSCSQTLNHNVMYWYQQKSSQAPKLLFHYYDKDFNNEADTPDNFQSRRPNTSFCFLDIRSPGLGDTAMYLCATSSRGQGNYEQYFGPGTRLTVT.

About this clonotype: A much larger clone differs from this one at a single base, so this may be a read error. This chain links TRBV6-5 with TRBJ1-1; a possible D gene is TRBD1 (5 bases). This CDR3 contains 14 residues. Looked up from germline, CDR1 is MNHEY and CDR2 is SVGAGI. Written as DNA, the CDR3 is TGTGCCAACAGTTACCGGGGGGACCGCACTGAAGCTTTCTTT. Translation gives CANSYRGDRTEAFF.

As for this clonotype: Given a much more abundant clone one base away, this may be a read error. The rearrangement joins TRBV5-8 to TRBJ1-2; D not certain. V lost 7 bases, J lost 4 bases, and 23 bases lay in between. Germline CDR1 is SGHTS and CDR2 is YDEGEE. The CDR3 extends over 16 amino acids. The CDR3 sequence is CASDCAHARKTYGYTF. Here the CDR3 DNA reads TGTGCCAGCGACTGTGCTCATGCACGAAAGACCTATGGCTACACCTTC.

This clonotype was seen at least ten times. The chain carries TRBV10-1 and TRBJ2-7; 7 nucleotides align to TRBD1. Germline V gene data show CDR1 as WNHNN and CDR2 as SYGVQD (reference sequence). V dropped 5 bases and J dropped 2; count of bases not matched to a gene: 6. This CDR3 contains 14 residues. CDR3 sequence (DNA): TGCGCCAGCAGTACACAGGGGAACCCCTACGAGCAGTACTTC. Translation gives CASSTQGNPYEQYF.